Below are 29 T cell receptor beta chains sequenced from a single sample in a study of blood T cell repertoires in COVID-19. The assay was immunoSEQ multiplex PCR, and TCRdb's table has in-frame clones only and misses some. The data show some 250,000 clones, about 83% seen once. The sequenced material came from peripheral blood. The receptors originated from a man in his forties with active or convalescent COVID-19.

V gene TRBV11-2 combines with J gene TRBJ1-6, with 10 bases identical to TRBD1. CDR1 and CDR2 from the germline V gene are SGHAT and FQNNGV. The CDR3 has 14 amino acids. V was pared by 1 base and J by 9 bases, with 0 bases of the junction left unmatched. The CDR3 is CASSLGQGASPLHF. Here the CDR3 DNA reads TGTGCCAGCAGCTTAGGACAGGGGGCTTCACCCCTCCACTTT. Variable domain in full (rest from reference TRBV11-2 and TRBJ1-6): EAGVAQSPRYKIIEKRQSVAFWCNPISGHATLYWYQQILGQGPKLLIQFQNNGVVDDSQLPKDRFSAERLKGVDSTLKIQPAKLEDSAVYLCASSLGQGASPLHFGNGTRLTVT.

The chain employs TRBV18 and TRBJ2-3, with TRBD1 matching over 7 bases. The trim removed 0 bases at V and 3 bases at J, leaving 6 bases unmatched. There are 16 residues in the CDR3. Germline V gene sequence: CDR1 KGHSH, CDR2 LQKENI. CDR3 in amino acids: CASSPPGRGITDTQYF. In DNA form, the CDR3 reads TGTGCCAGCTCACCACCGGGCAGGGGGATTACAGATACGCAGTATTTT.

The chain recombines TRBV2 with TRBJ2-7; maybe TRBD1 (6 bases). Germline CDR1 SNHLY, CDR2 FYNNEI. V was trimmed by 10 bases and J by 2 bases, leaving 15 bases between them. CDR3 length: 13 residues. In nucleotides, the CDR3 is TGTGCCACCGATCAGGGGCTAACCTACGAGCAGTACTTC. This encodes CATDQGLTYEQYF.

The chain is built from TRBV7-8 and TRBJ2-7; 7 nucleotides agree with TRBD2. The CDR3 totals 19 residues. Germline CDR1 reads SGHVS; CDR2 reads FQNEAQ. After removal of 1 base from V and 0 bases from J, the junction contained 15 bases not matched to a gene. The CDR3 loop reads CASSLGGTWLAESSYEQYF. The CDR3 DNA sequence: TGTGCCAGCAGCTTAGGTGGGACTTGGCTAGCGGAGAGCTCCTACGAGCAGTACTTC.

This chain connects TRBV14 to TRBJ1-2, with 7 bases lining up with TRBD1. Germline assignment: CDR1 SGHDN and CDR2 FVKESK. The CDR3 runs 13 residues. The V and J ends lost 5 bases and 7 bases, in that order; junction bases with no gene match: 7. The CDR3 protein is CASSSRQGSGYTF. The CDR3 DNA is TGTGCCAGCAGCTCAAGACAGGGTTCTGGCTACACCTTC.

Comment on this clone: The CDR3 does not close with the conserved phenylalanine or tryptophan, likely indicating a read error. The limits of the CDR3 on the DNA are not certain, so only TCRdb's listed CDR3 is given. The V gene is TRBV20-1, the J gene TRBJ1-1; the tabulated D call, TRBD1, remains unverified against the DNA. The CDR3 spans 10 amino acids, including both terminal residues. CDR1 and CDR2 (germline): DFQATT, SNEGSKA (reference sequence). The CDR3: CSARGAQGDL.

The rearrangement uses TRBV11-2 and TRBJ2-1; 13 bases map to TRBD2. The CDR3 contains 16 residues. The trim removed 0 bases at V and 9 bases at J, leaving 5 bases unmatched. Per germline, CDR1 SGHAT and CDR2 FQNNGV. The CDR3 region has the DNA TGTGCCAGCAGCTTAGACTTGAGACTAGCGGGGGGTGAGCAGTTCTTC. Amino acid sequence: CASSLDLRLAGGEQFF.

The chain couples TRBV24-1 to TRBJ2-7, with 10 bases matching TRBD1. The CDR3 runs to 17 residues. Trimming took 4 bases from V and 2 from J; bases not matched to a gene: 10. Germline assignment: CDR1 KGHDR and CDR2 SFDVKD. Written as DNA, the CDR3 is TGTGCCACCAGTGAGGGACAGGGGACTAGTTGGACCTACGAGCAGTACTTC. It specifies CATSEGQGTSWTYEQYF.

V is TRBV19 and J is TRBJ1-6, with TRBD1 matching 8 bases. CDR3 length equals 16 residues. Trimming at V came to 5 bases and at J to 5 bases, leaving 8 bases not matched to a gene. Germline V gene data show CDR1 as LNHDA and CDR2 as SQIVND (reference sequence). The chain's CDR3 is CASSFSGTGDNSPLHF. In DNA form, the CDR3 reads TGTGCCAGTAGTTTCTCCGGGACAGGCGATAATTCACCCCTCCACTTT.

This clone was recorded only once. A junction boundary mismatches the germline segment, possibly from a read error. The rearrangement uses TRBV6-1 and TRBJ2-4; no clear D gene. Per germline, CDR1 MNHNS and CDR2 SASEGT. The CDR3 loop spans 12 amino acids. CDR3 coding DNA: TGTGCCAGCAGTGAACCCTGGTCGGGTTCGGACTTC. Protein product: CASSEPWSGSDF.

The chain has TRBV12-3 or TRBV12-4 and TRBJ1-5; no firm D call. V dropped 1 base and J dropped 5 bases, with 3 bases sitting between them. CDR3 size: 12 residues. The CDR3 loop reads CASSLDYQPQHF. The CDR3 nucleotides read TGTGCCAGCAGTTTAGACTATCAGCCCCAGCATTTT.

Only a few counts were recorded for this clone. The chain has TRBV30 and TRBJ2-7; 7 bases fit TRBD1. Germline V CDR1 and CDR2: GTSNPN, SVGIG (reference sequence). J lost 3 bases, V lost 0 bases, and 11 bases had no gene match. There are 16 residues in the CDR3. Here the CDR3 reads CAWSVPPRQGYYEQYF. CDR3 DNA sequence: TGTGCCTGGAGTGTACCCCCTCGACAGGGATACTACGAGCAGTACTTC.

The chain has TRBV27 and TRBJ2-7; 7 bases match TRBD1. J was trimmed by 7 bases and V by 6 bases; bases with no gene match: 9. Germline values: CDR1 MNHEY, CDR2 SMNVEV (reference sequence). This CDR3 has 13 residues. The CDR3 sequence: CASRHDREIEQYF. As DNA, the CDR3 is TGTGCCAGCAGGCACGACAGGGAAATAGAGCAGTACTTC.

The chain recombines TRBV28 with TRBJ1-3; the match to TRBD1 covers 7 bases. The germline V gene has CDR1 MDHEN and CDR2 SYDVKM. The CDR3 has 13 amino acids. V lost 9 bases, J lost 3 bases, and 5 bases stayed unmatched. In nucleotides, the CDR3 is TGTGCCAGTTTAGGGGGCTTTGGAAACACCATATATTTT. This encodes CASLGGFGNTIYF.

The chain recombines TRBV11-3 with TRBJ1-1, with TRBD1 identical over 10 bases. CDR1 and CDR2 from the germline V gene are SGHNT and YENEEA. The V gene end was trimmed by 5 bases and the J gene end by 6 bases; junction bases not matched to a gene: 6. This CDR3 region has 14 residues. The CDR3: CASSPRTGGAEAFF. CDR3 sequence (DNA): TGTGCCAGCAGCCCCCGGACAGGGGGGGCTGAAGCTTTCTTT. Supplemented by reference TRBV11-3 and TRBJ1-1, the full variable domain reads EAGVVQSPRYKIIEKKQPVAFWCNPISGHNTLYWYLQNLGQGPELLIRYENEEAVDDSQLPKDRFSAERLKGVDSTLKIQPAELGDSAVYLCASSPRTGGAEAFFGQGTRLTVV.

V gene TRBV6-5 combines with J gene TRBJ2-3, with D perhaps matching TRBD2 (6 bases). V lost 6 bases to trimming and J lost 0 bases, with 13 bases between them. There are 15 residues in the CDR3. CDR1 and CDR2 (germline): MNHEY, SVGAGI. CDR3 residues: CASRMGGASTDTQYF. In DNA form, the CDR3 reads TGTGCCAGCAGGATGGGGGGAGCCAGCACAGATACGCAGTATTTT.

This rearrangement joins TRBV2 to TRBJ1-2, with unresolved D. Germline-derived CDR1 and CDR2 are SNHLY and FYNNEI. Trimming removed 2 bases from V and 4 bases from J, with 11 bases in between. This CDR3 is built from 14 residues. CDR3 sequence (DNA): TGTGCCAGCAGTGAACTCGGGGAAACCTATGGCTACACCTTC. This codes for CASSELGETYGYTF.

This sequence joins TRBV9 and TRBJ1-5; D not certain. V was cut by 0 bases and J by 4 bases, with 8 bases left in between. CDR3 length: 14 amino acids. The V gene's germline CDR1 is SGDLS and CDR2 YYNGEE. Written as DNA, the CDR3 is TGTGCCAGCAGCGTAGCCCCAGTTAATCAGCCCCAGCATTTT. Translating gives CASSVAPVNQPQHF.

The chain couples TRBV5-1 to TRBJ2-3; TRBD1 might be the D (5 bases). The germline V gene encodes CDR1 SGHRS and CDR2 YFSETQ. V dropped 1 base and J dropped 2 bases, with 11 bases sitting between them. The CDR3 sequence is 15 residues long. The CDR3: CASSLQRGPTDTQYF. CDR3 DNA: TGCGCCAGCAGCTTGCAAAGGGGCCCCACAGATACGCAGTATTTT.

The chain has TRBV5-1 and TRBJ1-4; D is uncertain. The CDR3 is 14 residues long. CDR1 and CDR2 (germline): SGHRS, YFSETQ. V was cut by 0 bases and J by 3 bases, with 6 bases left in between. CDR3 in DNA: TGCGCCAGCAGCTTGGAAGGAGCTAATGAAAAACTGTTTTTT. Amino acids: CASSLEGANEKLFF.

The chain has TRBV12-3 or TRBV12-4 and TRBJ2-7; D may be TRBD1 (5 bases). The V and J ends lost 3 bases and 6 bases respectively, with 12 bases between them. The CDR3 contains 13 residues. CDR3 protein: CASSLGAGREQYF. Written as DNA, the CDR3 is TGTGCCAGCAGTTTGGGTGCAGGGCGCGAGCAGTACTTC.

CDR3 residues: CASAQGGNQPQHF. The CDR3 bases are TGTGCCAGTGCACAGGGAGGCAATCAGCCCCAGCATTTT. The chain is built from TRBV2 and TRBJ1-5; possible D gene TRBD1, 6 bases. The CDR3 covers 13 residues. The ends were cut back, 9 bases at V and 2 bases at J, with 11 bases in the middle. Germline-derived CDR1 and CDR2 are SNHLY and FYNNEI.

This rearrangement joins TRBV9 to TRBJ2-6; 9 nucleotides align to TRBD1. CDR1 is SGDLS, CDR2 YYNGEE, per germline. The CDR3 runs 16 residues. Germline trimming cut 0 bases from V and 4 bases from J; bases unmatched to any gene: 2. The CDR3 loop is CASSVAGQGGANVLTF. The CDR3 DNA follows: TGTGCCAGCAGCGTAGCGGGACAGGGAGGGGCCAACGTCCTGACTTTC.

This clone was seen a handful of times. V is TRBV6-2 or TRBV6-3 and J is TRBJ1-2; TRBD1 is a possible D gene (6 bases). Trimming stripped 2 bases from V and 0 bases from J, with 10 bases between. Germline V gene data show CDR1 as MNHEY and CDR2 as SVGEGT. This CDR3 comprises 15 residues. The CDR3 region is CASSYRTDSNYGYTF. CDR3 coding DNA: TGTGCCAGCAGTTACAGGACAGACTCTAACTATGGCTACACCTTC.

This clone was found a few times. This chain joins TRBV27 and TRBJ2-7; 9 bases fit TRBD1. The V segment lost 6 bases and the J segment 7 bases; nucleotides outside the gene matches: 13. Germline V lookup: CDR1 MNHEY, CDR2 SMNVEV (reference sequence). CDR3 size: 15 residues. CDR3 DNA sequence: TGTGCCAGCAGAAAACAGGGGGCAGCCGTTAGGGAGCAGTACTTC. Translation: CASRKQGAAVREQYF.

The V gene is TRBV2, the J gene TRBJ1-5; TRBD1 aligns across 9 bases. The CDR3 totals 13 residues. J gave up 5 bases and V 4 bases, and 0 bases lay outside the gene matches. The germline CDR1 and CDR2 sequences are SNHLY and FYNNEI. The CDR3 nucleotides read TGTGCCAGCAGTGGACAGGGGGATCAGCCCCAGCATTTT. It encodes CASSGQGDQPQHF.

This clone came up a few times. V and J are TRBV4-1 and TRBJ2-3; the D gene is possibly TRBD2 (5 bases). CDR1 is MGHRA and CDR2 is YSYEKL in the germline V gene. The CDR3 covers 12 residues. The V end was cut by 8 bases, the J end by 2 bases, with 8 bases between. In DNA form, the CDR3 reads TGCGCCAGCGGACTCCACACAGATACGCAGTATTTT. Translating it yields CASGLHTDTQYF.

J is TRBJ2-7 and V is TRBV27, with D maybe TRBD1 (6 bases). CDR3 size: 15 residues. Germline CDR1 MNHEY, CDR2 SMNVEV (reference sequence). Between the trimmed V and J ends, which lost 5 bases and 2 bases, there was a span of 16 bases. Here the CDR3 reads CASSRKQGVPYEQYF. DNA for the CDR3: TGTGCCAGCAGTAGGAAACAGGGTGTACCCTACGAGCAGTACTTC.

This clone was seen just once. V is TRBV12-3 or TRBV12-4 and J is TRBJ2-1; D unclear. This CDR3 spans 11 amino acids. The V and J ends lost 3 bases and 8 bases respectively, with 5 bases between them. DNA for the CDR3: TGTGCCAGCAGTTTCTTCGATGAGCAGTTCTTC. Translated, it gives CASSFFDEQFF.